The 22 T cell receptor beta chains in this list originate from one sample, sequenced in a study of PD-L1 blockade in urothelial cancer. Only in-frame clones appear in the TCRdb table, and some are missing; sequencing was by immunoSEQ multiplex PCR. The table records fewer than 75,000 clones, 90% of them present only once. The time point is: pretreatment peripheral blood. The sequences come from PBMCs, collected around atezolizumab (anti-PD-L1) treatment. The source is an older man with urothelial cancer.

This CDR3 reads CASSAGTPGSNTF. CDR3 in DNA: TGTGCCAGCAGCGCCGGGACACCCGGATCTAACACCTTC. V is TRBV5-4 and J is TRBJ1-2; possible D gene TRBD1, 6 bases. The CDR3 totals 13 residues. Trimming removed 4 bases at V and 12 bases at J, with 19 bases between. Looked up from germline, CDR1 is SGHNT and CDR2 is YYREEE (reference sequence).

CDR3 DNA sequence: TGTGCCAGCAGCGGGGGACAGCCCTACTCTGGAAACACCATATATTTT. Its translation: CASSGGQPYSGNTIYF. V is TRBV5-4 and J is TRBJ1-3, with 7 bases aligning to TRBD1. CDR3 size: 16 residues. Trimming cost V 4 bases and J 0 bases; bases outside gene matches: 7. Per germline, CDR1 SGHNT and CDR2 YYREEE (reference sequence).

The V call is TRBV27, the J call TRBJ2-3, with D maybe TRBD2 (5 bases). This CDR3 is built from 15 residues. Trimming removed 3 bases at V and 0 bases at J, with 10 bases between. Germline V CDR1 and CDR2: MNHEY, SMNVEV (reference sequence). CDR3 DNA sequence: TGTGCCAGCAGTTTCTGGGGAGCCAGCACAGATACGCAGTATTTT. This encodes CASSFWGASTDTQYF.

V usage is TRBV6-1 and J usage is TRBJ2-1; TRBD1 agrees at 7 bases. Germline V gene sequence: CDR1 MNHNS, CDR2 SASEGT. Trimming cost V 8 bases and J 4 bases; bases outside gene matches: 11. This CDR3 spans 15 amino acids. The CDR3 nucleotides read TGTGCCAGCCAGTATAATACAGGGGATTACAATGAGCAGTTCTTC. It encodes CASQYNTGDYNEQFF.

The chain links TRBV5-4 to TRBJ1-2, with 8 bases that match TRBD1. Germline V gene data show CDR1 as SGHNT and CDR2 as YYREEE (reference sequence). Trimming took 3 bases from V and 6 from J; bases not matched to a gene: 7. The CDR3 is 14 residues long. The CDR3 loop is CASSSLQGEDGYTF. CDR3 bases: TGTGCCAGCAGCTCGTTACAGGGGGAGGATGGCTACACCTTC.

The J gene is TRBJ2-6, the V gene TRBV19; 10 bases are shared with TRBD1. V lost 5 bases, J lost 2 bases, and 6 bases stayed unmatched. CDR1 and CDR2 from the germline V gene are LNHDA and SQIVND (reference sequence). The CDR3 is 17 amino acids. CDR3: CASSPPGQGTGANVLTF. As DNA, the CDR3 is TGTGCCAGTAGTCCCCCGGGACAGGGGACTGGGGCCAACGTCCTGACTTTC.

This chain uses TRBV28 with TRBJ2-7; 7 nucleotides line up with TRBD1. After removal of 5 bases from V and 3 bases from J, the junction contained 4 bases not matched to a gene. Germline CDR1 MDHEN, CDR2 SYDVKM. The length of the CDR3 is 13 residues. DNA for the CDR3: TGTGCCAGCAGTCGACAGGGTTTCTACGAGCAGTACTTC. Translating gives CASSRQGFYEQYF.

This clone occurred a few times. The genes are TRBV6-1 and TRBJ1-1, with 7 bases identical to TRBD1. Germline V gene sequence: CDR1 MNHNS, CDR2 SASEGT. V shed 3 bases, J shed 1 base, and the junction held 2 bases outside the gene matches. The CDR3 spans 14 residues. CDR3: CASSEGTANTEAFF. CDR3 coding DNA: TGTGCCAGCAGTGAGGGGACAGCGAACACTGAAGCTTTCTTT.

The chain joins TRBV19 to TRBJ1-5, with TRBD1 matching 7 bases. This CDR3 spans 15 amino acids. After removal of 6 bases from V and 4 bases from J, the junction contained 9 bases not matched to a gene. Germline CDR1 reads LNHDA; CDR2 reads SQIVND (reference sequence). DNA for the CDR3: TGTGCCAGTAGAACGAGACAGGGTTGGAATCAGCCCCAGCATTTT. It translates to CASRTRQGWNQPQHF.

This clone was seen once. The chain has TRBV7-3 and TRBJ2-2, with 9 bases that match TRBD2. The V gene end was trimmed by 2 bases and the J gene end by 4 bases; junction bases not matched to a gene: 8. CDR3 length: 17 residues. The V gene's germline CDR1 is SGHTA and CDR2 FQGTGA. The CDR3 DNA is TGTGCCAGCAGCTTATACCCTAGCGGGATGGGCACCGGGGAGCTGTTTTTT. It specifies CASSLYPSGMGTGELFF.

The rearrangement joins TRBV4-1 to TRBJ2-7, with D possibly being TRBD1 (5 bases). The ends were cut back, 2 bases at V and 5 bases at J, with 16 bases in the middle. This CDR3 region has 15 residues. Germline V gene sequence: CDR1 MGHRA, CDR2 YSYEKL. The CDR3 coding sequence is TGCGCCAGCAGCCAATCCCTGGGTAGGGGTGACGAGCAGTACTTC. It codes for CASSQSLGRGDEQYF.

V is TRBV28 and J is TRBJ2-2, with unresolved D. The germline V and J ends were trimmed by 7 bases and 4 bases, with 13 bases remaining between them. CDR1 and CDR2 (germline): MDHEN, SYDVKM. This CDR3 comprises 14 residues. CDR3: CASTNPMATGELFF. The CDR3 DNA reads TGTGCCAGCACCAACCCCATGGCCACCGGGGAGCTGTTTTTT.

CDR3 nucleotides: TGTGCCAGCAGTTCTGGGACAGGCCCGAACACTGAAGCTTTCTTT. Its protein product is CASSSGTGPNTEAFF. The V and J genes are TRBV28 and TRBJ1-1, with 8 bases lining up with TRBD1. Germline V gene data show CDR1 as MDHEN and CDR2 as SYDVKM. CDR3 length equals 15 residues. Trimming at V came to 4 bases and at J to 1 base, leaving 5 bases not matched to a gene.

CDR3 in amino acids: CASSSGSRGDTQYF. The DNA for the CDR3 is TGCGCCAGCTCCAGCGGGAGTAGGGGAGATACGCAGTATTTT. The chain joins TRBV10-1 to TRBJ2-3, with TRBD2 matching 8 bases. The CDR3 runs 14 residues. Per the germline V gene, CDR1 is WNHNN and CDR2 is SYGVQD (reference sequence). V trimming: 8 bases; J trimming: 5 bases; junction bases outside the gene matches: 9.

This clone occurred once. The chain links TRBV5-1 to TRBJ2-5; 12 positions match TRBD2. V dropped 2 bases and J dropped 5; count of bases not matched to a gene: 1. The germline gives CDR1 SGHRS, CDR2 YFSETQ. The CDR3 extends over 14 amino acids. The CDR3 coding sequence is TGCGCCAGCAGCTTAGGGACTAGCGGGGAGACCCAGTACTTC. It translates to CASSLGTSGETQYF.

This clone was seen a single time. The genes are TRBV18 and TRBJ2-7; 8 bases agree with TRBD2. The length of the CDR3 is 15 residues. Germline V lookup: CDR1 KGHSH, CDR2 LQKENI. V lost 6 bases to trimming and J lost 5 bases; unmatched junction nucleotides: 12. CDR3 in amino acids: CASSPHKRETHEQYF. Here the CDR3 DNA reads TGTGCCAGCTCCCCGCATAAGCGGGAGACCCACGAGCAGTACTTC.

The CDR3 loop reads CAISGGSEAFF. The CDR3 nucleotides are TGTGCCATCAGTGGAGGGTCTGAAGCTTTCTTT. The chain is built from TRBV10-3 and TRBJ1-1; unclear D gene. Looked up from germline, CDR1 is ENHRY and CDR2 is SYGVKD. V gave up 4 bases and J gave up 6 bases, with 6 bases separating them. The CDR3 has 11 residues.

This clone came up once. The genes are TRBV29-1 and TRBJ2-3; 7 nucleotides line up with TRBD1. Germline V lookup: CDR1 SQVTM, CDR2 ANQGSEA. The length of the CDR3 is 16 residues. V gave up 6 bases and J gave up 2 bases; unmatched junction bases: 14. CDR3 sequence reads: CSVVRQGTISTDTQYF. CDR3 in DNA: TGCAGCGTGGTCCGACAGGGTACGATCTCCACAGATACGCAGTATTTT.

J is TRBJ2-3 and V is TRBV5-8, with TRBD2 identical over 16 bases. This CDR3 comprises 17 residues. CDR1 is SGHTS and CDR2 is YDEGEE in the germline V gene. The junction had 6 bases not matched to a gene; V was cut back by 3 bases and J by 5 bases. CDR3 nucleotide sequence: TGTGCCAGCAGCTCGGGACTAGCGGGAGGGCCCGGAGATACGCAGTATTTT. Its protein product is CASSSGLAGGPGDTQYF.

V usage is TRBV6-5 and J usage is TRBJ2-7; TRBD2 matches 11 bases. This CDR3 has 14 amino acids. Germline lookup yields CDR1 MNHEY and CDR2 SVGAGI. Trimming took 11 bases from V and 7 from J; bases not matched to a gene: 13. DNA for the CDR3: TGTGCCGCCGAAGGGCTAGCGGGAGGCGGGGAGCAGTACTTC. As protein: CAAEGLAGGGEQYF.

The V and J genes are TRBV2 and TRBJ1-1; the D is unclear. V lost 0 bases to trimming and J lost 2 bases, with 10 bases between them. Germline CDR1 is SNHLY and CDR2 is FYNNEI. The CDR3 is 15 amino acids. CDR3 protein: CASSEALLINTEAFF. The CDR3 DNA reads TGTGCCAGCAGTGAAGCGCTTCTAATAAACACTGAAGCTTTCTTT. Full variable domain (rest looked up from reference TRBV2 and TRBJ1-1): EPEVTQTPSHQVTQMGQEVILRCVPISNHLYFYWYRQILGQKVEFLVSFYNNEISEKSEIFDDQFSVERPDGSNFTLKIRSTKLEDSAMYFCASSEALLINTEAFFGQGTRLTVV.

With regard to this clone: Other DNA sequences from this sample encode an identical CDR3 as well. V is TRBV9 and J is TRBJ2-7; a weak D match, TRBD1 (5 bases). Trimming took 0 bases from V and 5 from J, leaving 9 bases between them. The CDR3 is 13 residues long. The V gene's germline CDR1 is SGDLS and CDR2 YYNGEE. CDR3 sequence (DNA): TGTGCCAGCAGCGTAGGCCAGGGCCACGAGCAGTACTTC. It codes for CASSVGQGHEQYF.